The source of this T cell receptor (beta chain) is a study of blood T cell repertoires in COVID-19. In the study overall: Samples of COVID-19 (acute and convalescent) were obtained from the United States, Italy and Spain.

The CDR3 contains 15 residues. The germline gives CDR1 MNHEY, CDR2 SMNVEV (reference sequence). Unmatched junction bases numbered 2, after V lost 2 bases and J lost 1 base. Per the authors' pipeline: Quantification of nucleated cells was approximated via reference gene primer amplification. Measured with immunoSEQ multiplex PCR; TCRdb has only the in-frame clones, and not every one. Clone size and the V and J calls come from that table; the DNA yielded D and trimming. The sample gives some 290,000 clones, roughly 86% of which show up once; approximately 11% is in the top ten. Sequenced sample: peripheral blood. The rearrangement uses TRBV27 and TRBJ2-3; the match to TRBD1 covers 8 bases. The receptor's source is a woman in her twenties or thirties with COVID-19, enrolled during active disease. The CDR3 bases are TGTGCCAGCAGTTTACTGGGACAGGGCACAGATACGCAGTATTTT. It yields the protein CASSLLGQGTDTQYF.